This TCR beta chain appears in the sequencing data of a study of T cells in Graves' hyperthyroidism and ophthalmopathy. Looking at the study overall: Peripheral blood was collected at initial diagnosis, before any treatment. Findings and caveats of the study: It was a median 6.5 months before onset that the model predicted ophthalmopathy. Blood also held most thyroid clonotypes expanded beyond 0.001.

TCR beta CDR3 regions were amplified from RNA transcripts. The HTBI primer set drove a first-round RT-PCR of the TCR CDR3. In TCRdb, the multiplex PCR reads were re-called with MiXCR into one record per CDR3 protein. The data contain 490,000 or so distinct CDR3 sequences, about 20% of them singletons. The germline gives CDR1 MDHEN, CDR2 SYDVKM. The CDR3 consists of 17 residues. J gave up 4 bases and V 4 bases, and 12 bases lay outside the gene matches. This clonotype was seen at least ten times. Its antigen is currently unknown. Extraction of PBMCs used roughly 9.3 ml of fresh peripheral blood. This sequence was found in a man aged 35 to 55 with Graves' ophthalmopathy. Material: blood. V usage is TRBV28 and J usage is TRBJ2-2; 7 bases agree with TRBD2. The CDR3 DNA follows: TGTGCCAGCAGTTACCCGGGCTTGCGGGAGAGCACCGGGGAGCTGTTTTTT. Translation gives CASSYPGLRESTGELFF.